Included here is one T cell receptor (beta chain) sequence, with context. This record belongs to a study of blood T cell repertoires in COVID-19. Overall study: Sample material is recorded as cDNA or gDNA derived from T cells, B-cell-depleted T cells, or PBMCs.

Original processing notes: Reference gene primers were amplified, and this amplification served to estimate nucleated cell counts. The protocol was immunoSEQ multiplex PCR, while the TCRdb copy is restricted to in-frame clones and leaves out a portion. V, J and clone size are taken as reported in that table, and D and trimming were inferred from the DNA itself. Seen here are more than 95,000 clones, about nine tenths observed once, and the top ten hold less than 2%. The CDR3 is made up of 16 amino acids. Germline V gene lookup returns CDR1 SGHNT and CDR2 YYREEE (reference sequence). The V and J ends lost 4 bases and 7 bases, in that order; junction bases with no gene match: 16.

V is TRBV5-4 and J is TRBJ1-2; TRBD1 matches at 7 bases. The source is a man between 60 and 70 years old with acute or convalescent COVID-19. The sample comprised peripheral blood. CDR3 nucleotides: TGTGCCAGCAGCCCGGGAGGGGGCCAGGTGAACGGTGGCTACACCTTC. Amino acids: CASSPGGGQVNGGYTF.